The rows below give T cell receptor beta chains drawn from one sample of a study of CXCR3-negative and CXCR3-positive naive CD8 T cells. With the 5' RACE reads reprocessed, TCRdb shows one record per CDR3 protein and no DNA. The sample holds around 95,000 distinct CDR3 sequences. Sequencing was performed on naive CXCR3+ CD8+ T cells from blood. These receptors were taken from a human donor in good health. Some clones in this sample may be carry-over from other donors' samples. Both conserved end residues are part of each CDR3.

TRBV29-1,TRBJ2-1,CSGGGLLAYNEQFF
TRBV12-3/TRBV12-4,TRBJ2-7,CASTTSGRAYEQYF
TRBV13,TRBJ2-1,CASSLFATRADEQFF
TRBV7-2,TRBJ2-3,CASSWAISSTDTQYF
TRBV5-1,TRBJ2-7,CANSYAEGLYEQYF
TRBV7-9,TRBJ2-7,CASSGRQGLSYEQYF
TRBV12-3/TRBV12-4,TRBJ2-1,CASSPLSALGNEQFF
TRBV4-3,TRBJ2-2,CASSQAPTGSGELFF
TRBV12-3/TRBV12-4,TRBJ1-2,CASSLGVWQSYGYTF
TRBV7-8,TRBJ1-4,CASSEPDRGTNEKLFF
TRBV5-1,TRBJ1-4,CASSPGTAAFAPNEKLFF
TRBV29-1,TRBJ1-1,CSVPKAQGEAFF
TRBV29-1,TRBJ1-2,CSGVWDARGGYTF
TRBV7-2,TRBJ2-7,CASSFPGQNYEQYF
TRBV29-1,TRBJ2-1,CSVVGVIDVSYNEQFF
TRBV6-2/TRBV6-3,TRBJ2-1,CAAHEGAAYNEQFF
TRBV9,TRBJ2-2,CASSPSEAGLAGDTGELFF